This TCR beta chain came from a study of blood T cells in healthy people across ages. The study, taken as a whole, reports: Long-lived donors exceeded aged donors in naive CD4+ cells and diversity. Possibly, changes in expanded clonotypes were confounded because donor CMV status was unknown. The lack of PBMC sorting stopped any conclusive naive versus antigen-experienced comparison.

PCR was performed a second time for roughly 7 to 11 cycles using a sample-barcoded 5' primer and a J-beta primer mix. Tags on each cDNA molecule came from a template-switch adaptor with 12 random nucleotides. TCRdb independently ran MiXCR on the 5' RACE reads; one entry per CDR3 protein. The repertoire holds fewer than 1,000,000 distinct CDR3 sequences, with about half as singletons. Remarks on this clonotype: Its specificity is unknown.

This clonotype was obtained from a man older than 75 in good health. Source material: blood.

The CDR3 protein is CAISETDRGRTEAFF. The CDR3 DNA reads TGTGCCATCAGTGAGACGGACAGGGGTCGCACTGAAGCTTTCTTT. V and J are TRBV10-3 and TRBJ1-1; 9 nucleotides line up with TRBD1. V lost 2 bases to trimming and J lost 4 bases; unmatched junction nucleotides: 5. Germline CDR1 is ENHRY and CDR2 is SYGVKD. This CDR3 contains 15 residues.